This entry lists 16 T cell receptor beta chains sequenced from one sample in a study of graft-versus-host responses after intestinal transplantation. Sequenced by immunoSEQ multiplex PCR; TCRdb stores in-frame clones only, minus some. The repertoire includes approximately 68,000 clones, 90% of them detected once, and about 4.3% sits in the top ten. Their target antigens are unknown. The sequencing used unstimulated CD8+ T cells sorted from spleen or lymph node cells, collected before transplant. The receptors here all came from a human donor who was the organ donor for an intestinal transplant.

The chain carries TRBV2 and TRBJ2-1, with D perhaps TRBD1 (5 bases). Trimming took 2 bases from V and 6 from J, leaving 14 bases between them. Germline lookup yields CDR1 SNHLY and CDR2 FYNNEI. The CDR3 spans 15 residues. CDR3 in DNA: TGTGCCAGCAGTGAAAGGGGATTTGTACCCAATGAGCAGTTCTTC. It specifies CASSERGFVPNEQFF. The entire variable domain, with the rest obtained from reference TRBV2 and TRBJ2-1, is as follows: EPEVTQTPSHQVTQMGQEVILRCVPISNHLYFYWYRQILGQKVEFLVSFYNNEISEKSEIFDDQFSVERPDGSNFTLKIRSTKLEDSAMYFCASSERGFVPNEQFFGPGTRLTVL.

The chain is built from TRBV18 and TRBJ2-2; D is perhaps TRBD1 (5 bases). CDR1 KGHSH and CDR2 LQKENI come from the germline V gene. The CDR3 length is 14 residues. With 5 bases removed from V and 5 bases from J, the gap between germline ends came to 12 bases. In DNA form, the CDR3 reads TGTGCCAGCTCAGCCTCAGGGTCAACCGGGGAGCTGTTTTTT. It is translated as CASSASGSTGELFF.

This chain joins TRBV20-1 and TRBJ2-7, with D unresolved. The CDR3 runs 11 residues. CDR1 is DFQATT, CDR2 SNEGSKA, per germline (reference sequence). The CDR3 loop is CSARQSYERYV. CDR3 nucleotide sequence: TGCAGTGCCCGCCAATCCTACGAGCGGTACGTC.

The gene calls are TRBV7-9 and TRBJ2-1; 10 nucleotides match TRBD1. The CDR3 extends over 16 amino acids. V dropped 4 bases and J dropped 8; count of bases not matched to a gene: 11. Looked up from germline, CDR1 is SEHNR and CDR2 is FQNEAQ (reference sequence). The CDR3 DNA reads TGTGCCAGCAGCTACAACCTCCGGGACAGGGGAGATGAGCAGTTCTTC. Translating gives CASSYNLRDRGDEQFF.

The CDR3 coding sequence is TGTGCCAGCAGCTCCAGATGGGGCATCGATCAGTACTTC. It translates to CASSSRWGIDQYF. The chain recombines TRBV5-6 with TRBJ2-4; the D gene is possibly TRBD1 (5 bases). The CDR3 has 13 amino acids. Deletions cut 3 bases from V and 12 bases from J, with 16 bases between. Germline lookup yields CDR1 SGHDT and CDR2 YYEEEE. Filled out from reference TRBV5-6 and TRBJ2-4, the complete variable domain reads DAGVTQSPTHLIKTRGQQVTLRCSPKSGHDTVSWYQQALGQGPQFIFQYYEEEERQRGNFPDRFSGHQFPNYSSELNVNALLLGDSALYLCASSSRWGIDQYFGAGTRLSVL.

This chain uses TRBV7-8 with TRBJ1-3; D not certain. V dropped 5 bases and J dropped 0 bases, with 14 bases sitting between them. Germline V gene data show CDR1 as SGHVS and CDR2 as FQNEAQ. This CDR3 has 16 amino acids. CDR3 amino acids: CASSLLTPSSGNTIYF. CDR3 bases: TGTGCCAGCAGCCTACTGACCCCTAGCTCTGGAAACACCATATATTTT.

V usage is TRBV15 and J usage is TRBJ1-1; a possible D gene is TRBD1 (5 bases). The CDR3 is 13 amino acids. V lost 8 bases and J 6 bases, leaving 16 bases between the germline ends. Germline CDR1 LNHNV, CDR2 YYDKDF (reference sequence). The CDR3 sequence is CATSSRGVPEAFF. In DNA form, the CDR3 reads TGTGCCACCTCGAGTCGGGGGGTGCCTGAAGCTTTCTTT.

The chain employs TRBV7-9 and TRBJ2-1, with a tentative D call TRBD1 (6 bases). The germline gives CDR1 SEHNR, CDR2 FQNEAQ (reference sequence). The CDR3 runs to 11 residues. Trimming shortened V by 5 bases and J by 10 bases, and 9 bases separated the two germline ends. The CDR3 DNA is TGTGCCAGCAGCCACGACAGGGAGCAGTTCTTC. Translating it yields CASSHDREQFF.

The genes are TRBV30 and TRBJ1-1; D gene unclear. Trimming removed 0 bases at V and 2 bases at J, with 10 bases between. This CDR3 has 14 amino acids. Germline loops: CDR1 GTSNPN, CDR2 SVGIG (reference sequence). CDR3 nucleotides: TGTGCCTGGAGTGTAAGGGAGTTTAACACTGAAGCTTTCTTT. It is translated as CAWSVREFNTEAFF.

The V and J genes are TRBV19 and TRBJ1-4; D call uncertain. The CDR3 spans 15 residues. CDR1 and CDR2 from the germline V gene are LNHDA and SQIVND (reference sequence). Trimming stripped 2 bases from V and 0 bases from J, with 7 bases between. The CDR3, as DNA: TGTGCCAGTAGTATACTACCCTCAACTAATGAAAAACTGTTTTTT. It specifies CASSILPSTNEKLFF.

The V and J genes are TRBV5-4 and TRBJ1-1; D unresolved. The germline V gene has CDR1 SGHNT and CDR2 YYREEE (reference sequence). The CDR3 is made up of 15 amino acids. The V gene lost 0 bases and the J gene lost 0 bases, with 9 bases spanning the gap. CDR3 coding DNA: TGTGCCAGCAGCTTGGATGCGGGTATGAACACTGAAGCTTTCTTT. Translation gives CASSLDAGMNTEAFF.

V is TRBV19 and J is TRBJ2-1; D may be TRBD2 (6 bases). Germline lookup yields CDR1 LNHDA and CDR2 SQIVND (reference sequence). The CDR3 covers 15 residues. The V gene lost 3 bases and the J gene lost 3 bases, with 12 bases spanning the gap. CDR3 DNA: TGTGCCAGTAGTATCATGCGGGGTAGCTACAATGAGCAGTTCTTC. As protein: CASSIMRGSYNEQFF.

This clone was observed a few times. The gene calls are TRBV19 and TRBJ1-5; possibly TRBD1 for D (5 bases). The CDR3 runs 16 residues. Trimming cost V 3 bases and J 1 base, with 13 bases left between them. Germline CDR1 LNHDA, CDR2 SQIVND (reference sequence). The CDR3 here is CASSIGGDGSNQPQHF. Written as DNA, the CDR3 is TGTGCCAGTAGTATTGGGGGGGATGGAAGCAATCAGCCCCAGCATTTT.

The chain employs TRBV4-1 and TRBJ2-5; a weak D match, TRBD2 (5 bases). CDR1 is MGHRA, CDR2 YSYEKL, per germline. The CDR3 sequence is 16 residues long. V lost 0 bases and J lost 3, with 14 bases in between. The chain's CDR3 is CASSQERPGSEETQYF. The CDR3 coding sequence is TGCGCCAGCAGCCAAGAACGACCGGGATCGGAAGAGACCCAGTACTTC.

This clone showed up just once. This sequence joins TRBV28 and TRBJ1-2, with D possibly TRBD1 on 5 matching bases. CDR1 is MDHEN and CDR2 is SYDVKM in the germline V gene. This CDR3 region has 14 residues. Trimming shortened V by 3 bases and J by 7 bases, and 15 bases separated the two germline ends. The CDR3 DNA sequence: TGTGCCAGCAGTTTTGAGGGCGGGGCGTTTGGCTACACCTTC. Its translation is CASSFEGGAFGYTF.

The chain combines TRBV12-5 with TRBJ2-1, with D unresolved. CDR3 length equals 13 residues. From germline, CDR1 is LGHNT and CDR2 FRNRAP. The ends were cut back, 6 bases at V and 5 bases at J, with 11 bases in the middle. CDR3 protein: CASGSGGHNEQFF. Written as DNA, the CDR3 is TGTGCTAGTGGCTCTGGTGGGCACAATGAGCAGTTCTTC.